The 30 T cell receptor beta chains below come from one sample, sequenced in a study of blood T cell repertoires in COVID-19. The repertoire was sequenced with immunoSEQ multiplex PCR; TCRdb's copy has only in-frame clones and lacks some. The table has fewer than 200,000 clones, 70% to 90% seen once. The material sequenced was peripheral blood. The receptors here all came from a man between 45 and 60 years old who had recovered from COVID-19.

The chain combines TRBV3-1 (or the pseudogene TRBV3-2) with TRBJ2-5, with TRBD1 matching over 7 bases. V was clipped by 2 bases and J by 3 bases; unmatched bases: 6. CDR1 LGHDT and CDR2 YNNKEL come from the germline V gene (reference sequence). The length of the CDR3 is 15 residues. Here the CDR3 reads CASSQSTGMEETQYF. The CDR3 DNA sequence: TGTGCCAGCAGCCAATCGACAGGGATGGAAGAGACCCAGTACTTC.

This clone was picked up a small number of times. The chain recombines TRBV7-9 with TRBJ2-3; maybe TRBD1 (6 bases). V was cut by 1 base and J by 6 bases, with 14 bases left in between. CDR1 and CDR2 from the germline V gene are SEHNR and FQNEAQ (reference sequence). The CDR3 is 15 residues long. The CDR3 DNA is TGTGCCAGCAGCTTAGGAGCGCAGGGGCGGGATACGCAGTATTTT. Protein sequence: CASSLGAQGRDTQYF.

The rearrangement joins TRBV9 to TRBJ2-1; D is perhaps TRBD2 (5 bases). The CDR3 is 15 amino acids. Per germline, CDR1 SGDLS and CDR2 YYNGEE. V lost 0 bases to trimming and J lost 8 bases, with 15 bases between them. The DNA of the CDR3 is TGTGCCAGCAGCGTAGCAGCGGCCGAGTTCGATGAGCAGTTCTTC. It is translated as CASSVAAAEFDEQFF. Complete variable domain (other parts from reference TRBV9 and TRBJ2-1): DSGVTQTPKHLITATGQRVTLRCSPRSGDLSVYWYQQSLDQGLQFLIQYYNGEERAKGNILERFSAQQFPDLHSELNLSSLELGDSALYFCASSVAAAEFDEQFFGPGTRLTVL.

The gene calls are TRBV9 and TRBJ2-6; D gene unclear. CDR1 SGDLS and CDR2 YYNGEE come from the germline V gene. V gave up 0 bases and J gave up 0 bases, with 7 bases separating them. This CDR3 has 16 residues. The CDR3 nucleotides read TGTGCCAGCAGCGTAGGGAGTAACTCTGGGGCCAACGTCCTGACTTTC. This sequence encodes CASSVGSNSGANVLTF.

This clone was seen a handful of times. The gene calls are TRBV7-2 and TRBJ1-1; D unresolved. Per the germline V gene, CDR1 is SGHTA and CDR2 is FQGNSA. The CDR3 extends over 13 amino acids. The V and J ends lost 6 bases and 1 base respectively, with 9 bases between them. The CDR3 DNA sequence: TGTGCCAGCAGGCGGGGTCCGAACACTGAAGCTTTCTTT. Its protein product is CASRRGPNTEAFF.

In this sample, this clone turned up many times. The chain is built from TRBV9 and TRBJ1-2; 10 nucleotides match TRBD1. The germline CDR1 and CDR2 sequences are SGDLS and YYNGEE. The CDR3 covers 13 residues. The J segment lost 6 bases and the V segment lost 3 bases, leaving 2 bases of the junction unmatched. Written as DNA, the CDR3 is TGTGCCAGCAGCGCGGGACAGGGGAATGGCTACACCTTC. It yields the protein CASSAGQGNGYTF.

The chain links TRBV5-4 to TRBJ1-4; D is uncertain. The V end lost 1 base, the J end lost 8 bases, and 12 bases lay between the germline ends. This CDR3 is built from 14 residues. Germline CDR1 and CDR2: SGHNT and YYREEE (reference sequence). The CDR3 DNA reads as TGTGCCAGCAGCTTGAGAGGGAACGGCGAAAAACTGTTTTTT. Residues: CASSLRGNGEKLFF.

V and J are TRBV19 and TRBJ2-7; TRBD1 matches at 9 bases. The germline CDR1 and CDR2 sequences are LNHDA and SQIVND (reference sequence). The CDR3 totals 14 residues. V lost 5 bases and J lost 6; bases outside the gene matches: 8. The CDR3 reads CASSRRDRVTEQYF. The CDR3 DNA reads TGTGCCAGTAGTCGCCGGGACAGGGTTACCGAGCAGTACTTC.

This chain uses TRBV9 with TRBJ2-3; a possible D gene is TRBD1 (5 bases). There are 15 residues in the CDR3. CDR1 SGDLS and CDR2 YYNGEE come from the germline V gene. Trimming stripped 0 bases from V and 3 bases from J, with 11 bases between. The CDR3 coding sequence is TGTGCCAGCAGCGTAGTTTCAGGGATTACAGATACGCAGTATTTT. This sequence encodes CASSVVSGITDTQYF. Filled out from reference TRBV9 and TRBJ2-3, the complete variable domain reads DSGVTQTPKHLITATGQRVTLRCSPRSGDLSVYWYQQSLDQGLQFLIQYYNGEERAKGNILERFSAQQFPDLHSELNLSSLELGDSALYFCASSVVSGITDTQYFGPGTRLTVL.

V gene TRBV13 combines with J gene TRBJ2-3, with a possible D match to TRBD2 (6 bases). V was cut by 5 bases and J by 0 bases, with 12 bases left in between. The CDR3 contains 15 residues. Germline lookup yields CDR1 PRHDT and CDR2 FYEKMQ (reference sequence). CDR3: CASSTGEESTDTQYF. The DNA of the CDR3 is TGTGCCAGCAGCACCGGGGAGGAAAGCACAGATACGCAGTATTTT.

The gene calls are TRBV6-5 and TRBJ1-5, with 7 bases identical to TRBD1. CDR1 and CDR2 from the germline V gene are MNHEY and SVGAGI. J gave up 7 bases and V 5 bases, and 8 bases lay outside the gene matches. There are 14 residues in the CDR3. CDR3 amino acids: CASSTTGQGQPQHF. CDR3 nucleotides: TGTGCCAGCAGTACGACAGGGCAGGGACAGCCCCAGCATTTT.

This chain connects TRBV29-1 to TRBJ2-2, with 8 bases that match TRBD2. From germline, CDR1 is SQVTM and CDR2 ANQGSEA. CDR3 size: 17 residues. Losses at the gene ends were 0 bases for V and 5 bases for J; bases not matched to a gene: 11. CDR3 DNA sequence: TGCAGCGTTGAAGATGGCCTAGCGGGCGTTGGTACCGGGGAGCTGTTTTTT. This translates into CSVEDGLAGVGTGELFF.

J is TRBJ1-2 and V is TRBV10-3; D gene uncertain. The germline CDR1 and CDR2 sequences are ENHRY and SYGVKD. There are 15 residues in the CDR3. Trimming shortened V by 0 bases and J by 4 bases, and 12 bases separated the two germline ends. CDR3 sequence reads: CAISESQGRAYGYTF. As DNA, the CDR3 is TGTGCCATCAGTGAGTCTCAAGGGAGGGCCTATGGCTACACCTTC.

This chain joins TRBV5-1 and TRBJ1-1; 12 bases map to TRBD1. Germline V lookup: CDR1 SGHRS, CDR2 YFSETQ. This CDR3 contains 13 residues. The ends lost 3 bases at V and 8 bases at J; junction bases unmatched: 2. The CDR3 sequence is CASSSGTGGEAFF. CDR3 in DNA: TGCGCCAGCAGCTCCGGGACAGGGGGCGAAGCTTTCTTT.

This chain connects TRBV15 to TRBJ2-7; unclear D gene. Germline-derived CDR1 and CDR2 are LNHNV and YYDKDF (reference sequence). The CDR3 has 14 residues. The V and J ends lost 0 bases and 0 bases respectively, with 6 bases between them. The CDR3 is CATSREPSSYEQYF. The CDR3 DNA reads as TGTGCCACCAGCAGAGAGCCGAGCTCCTACGAGCAGTACTTC.

V is TRBV7-2 and J is TRBJ1-5, with 7 bases identical to TRBD1. CDR1 and CDR2 from the germline V gene are SGHTA and FQGNSA. Trimming removed 4 bases from V and 2 bases from J; junction bases left unmatched: 5. CDR3 size: 15 residues. Here the CDR3 DNA reads TGTGCCAGCAGCTCAGTCAGGGGGGGCAATCAGCCCCAGCATTTT. Its protein product is CASSSVRGGNQPQHF.

The gene calls are TRBV29-1 and TRBJ2-7, with 8 bases lining up with TRBD1. With V trimmed by 6 bases and J by 6 bases, 4 bases remained unmatched. CDR1 and CDR2 (germline): SQVTM, ANQGSEA. This CDR3 region has 11 residues. The CDR3 nucleotides are TGCAGCGTCGGGACAGGCGGCGAGCAGTACTTC. Amino acids: CSVGTGGEQYF.

The CDR3 DNA reads TGTGCCAGCAGCTTAGTGGTCACAGGGGGTGGGACAGATACGCAGTATTTT. It translates to CASSLVVTGGGTDTQYF. V and J are TRBV7-2 and TRBJ2-3, with 8 bases identical to TRBD1. The CDR3 runs to 17 residues. V dropped 1 base and J dropped 3; count of bases not matched to a gene: 9. The V gene's germline CDR1 is SGHTA and CDR2 FQGNSA. Together with reference TRBV7-2 and TRBJ2-3, the CDR3 gives the full variable domain: GAGVSQSPSNKVTEKGKDVELRCDPISGHTALYWYRQSLGQGLEFLIYFQGNSAPDKSGLPSDRFSAERTGGSVSTLTIQRTQQEDSAVYLCASSLVVTGGGTDTQYFGPGTRLTVL.

The chain couples TRBV7-2 to TRBJ2-4, with 14 nucleotides matching TRBD2. The germline CDR1 and CDR2 sequences are SGHTA and FQGNSA. V lost 5 bases, J lost 1 base, and 10 bases stayed unmatched. The CDR3 has 19 residues. The CDR3 bases are TGTGCCAGCAGCAGGAGCGGGACTAGCGGGAGTGGGGCCAAAAACATTCAGTACTTC. Translation: CASSRSGTSGSGAKNIQYF.

A single count supports this clone. The rearrangement joins TRBV27 to TRBJ1-5; TRBD1 is a possible D gene (5 bases). Looked up from germline, CDR1 is MNHEY and CDR2 is SMNVEV (reference sequence). The length of the CDR3 is 15 residues. V was shortened by 3 bases and J by 1 base, with 10 bases between the two germline ends. CDR3 sequence reads: CASSLSGRSNQPQHF. CDR3 coding DNA: TGTGCCAGCAGTTTGTCAGGGAGGAGCAATCAGCCCCAGCATTTT.

The rearrangement uses TRBV7-9 and TRBJ2-2, with TRBD2 matching over 7 bases. The trim removed 6 bases at V and 0 bases at J, leaving 7 bases unmatched. In germline, CDR1 is SEHNR, CDR2 FQNEAQ (reference sequence). The CDR3 covers 16 residues. The CDR3 DNA reads TGTGCCAGCAGTACCCGGGGGGTTACGAACACCGGGGAGCTGTTTTTT. It translates to CASSTRGVTNTGELFF.

V is TRBV11-2 and J is TRBJ1-5; maybe TRBD1 (5 bases). The CDR3 is 14 residues long. V was clipped by 0 bases and J by 5 bases, with 8 bases between them. Germline CDR1 and CDR2: SGHAT and FQNNGV. DNA for the CDR3: TGTGCCAGCAGCTTAGATGGGGGGGATCAGCCCCAGCATTTT. Translating gives CASSLDGGDQPQHF.

The V call is TRBV9, the J call TRBJ1-1, with D maybe TRBD1 (5 bases). Per germline, CDR1 SGDLS and CDR2 YYNGEE. This CDR3 has 15 amino acids. V lost 0 bases, J lost 0 bases, and 9 bases lay in between. This CDR3 reads CASSVGGGVNTEAFF. In nucleotides, the CDR3 is TGTGCCAGCAGCGTAGGTGGGGGGGTGAACACTGAAGCTTTCTTT.

This sequence joins TRBV10-1 and TRBJ1-1; D call uncertain. Trimming pared 7 bases from V and 3 bases from J, leaving 15 bases between. Germline CDR1 reads WNHNN; CDR2 reads SYGVQD (reference sequence). CDR3 length equals 14 residues. CDR3: CASTSGNGHTEAFF. The CDR3 DNA reads as TGCGCCAGCACCTCGGGAAACGGGCACACTGAAGCTTTCTTT.

The CDR3 spells CASSLDPAENTGELFF. CDR3 in DNA: TGTGCCAGCAGCTTAGACCCAGCGGAGAACACCGGGGAGCTGTTTTTT. The chain joins TRBV7-2 to TRBJ2-2; TRBD2 might be the D (5 bases). CDR1 and CDR2 from the germline V gene are SGHTA and FQGNSA. Trimming pared 1 base from V and 1 base from J, leaving 10 bases between. This CDR3 is 16 amino acids long.

This chain links TRBV18 with TRBJ2-7, with TRBD1 matching over 7 bases. CDR3 size: 13 residues. The germline V gene encodes CDR1 KGHSH and CDR2 LQKENI. V shed 6 bases, J shed 6 bases, and the junction held 8 bases outside the gene matches. CDR3 bases: TGTGCCAGCTCTCCCACAGGGGCTCGCGAGCAGTACTTC. It encodes CASSPTGAREQYF. Full variable domain (outside the CDR3, taken from reference TRBV18 and TRBJ2-7): NAGVMQNPRHLVRRRGQEARLRCSPMKGHSHVYWYRQLPEEGLKFMVYLQKENIIDESGMPKERFSAEFPKEGPSILRIQQVVRGDSAAYFCASSPTGAREQYFGPGTRLTVT.

V gene TRBV19 combines with J gene TRBJ2-1, with 16 bases aligning to TRBD2. CDR1 is LNHDA, CDR2 SQIVND, per germline (reference sequence). The CDR3 has 19 residues. V trimming: 6 bases; J trimming: 0 bases; junction bases outside the gene matches: 8. CDR3 residues: CASSSTGLAGGSSYNEQFF. The CDR3 nucleotides read TGTGCCAGTAGCTCTACGGGACTAGCGGGAGGGAGCTCCTACAATGAGCAGTTCTTC.

The chain recombines TRBV7-2 with TRBJ1-1; D is unresolved. From germline, CDR1 is SGHTA and CDR2 FQGNSA. The germline V and J ends were trimmed by 5 bases and 1 base, with 11 bases remaining between them. This CDR3 has 14 residues. CDR3 protein: CASSPARGNTEAFF. CDR3 sequence (DNA): TGTGCCAGCAGCCCGGCACGGGGGAACACTGAAGCTTTCTTT.

The chain carries TRBV14 and TRBJ1-1, with D perhaps TRBD1 (5 bases). CDR1 is SGHDN, CDR2 FVKESK, per germline. This CDR3 spans 13 amino acids. V gave up 3 bases and J gave up 10 bases, with 15 bases separating them. The CDR3 DNA sequence: TGTGCCAGCAGCCAGCGGGAGAAGGGGAGAGCTTTCTTT. This sequence encodes CASSQREKGRAFF. Combining the CDR3 with reference TRBV14 and TRBJ1-1 gives the whole variable domain EAGVTQFPSHSVIEKGQTVTLRCDPISGHDNLYWYRRVMGKEIKFLLHFVKESKQDESGMPNNRFLAERTGGTYSTLKVQPAELEDSGVYFCASSQREKGRAFFGQGTRLTVV.

This clone was found a few times. The DNA for the CDR3 is TGTGCCAGCAGCTACTTCGGGACTGAGAACACTGAAGCTTTCTTT. Its translation is CASSYFGTENTEAFF. The chain couples TRBV5-6 to TRBJ1-1, with a possible D match to TRBD1 (5 bases). Trimming took 3 bases from V and 1 from J, leaving 13 bases between them. Germline V lookup: CDR1 SGHDT, CDR2 YYEEEE. CDR3 size: 15 residues.